The rows below give T cell receptor beta chains drawn from one sample of a study of early T cells in non-severe SARS-CoV-2 infection. TCRdb reprocessed the 5' RACE reads via MiXCR and lists one record per CDR3 protein. Of around 81,000 distinct CDR3 sequences listed, around 15% are singletons. Sequencing input: whole blood. These receptors were collected from an adult who was a healthcare worker with PCR-confirmed SARS-CoV-2 infection or an uninfected control (not recorded which). Each CDR3 is given with its conserved first and last residue. The order of the fields is V gene, CDR3 length, J gene, D gene, clone size, CDR3 DNA, CDR3 protein. The D gene is left open where the match is weak. Expanded clones are given a class, and other clones once, few, many or no size at all.

v_call: TRBV6-2/TRBV6-3
cdr3_length: 15
j_call: TRBJ2-3
d_call: .
clone_size: many
cdr3_nt: TGTGCCAGCGATTCGACGGGGACGAGCACAGATACGCAGTATTTT
cdr3_aa: CASDSTGTSTDTQYF

v_call: TRBV29-1
cdr3_length: 11
j_call: TRBJ2-7
d_call: .
clone_size: .
cdr3_nt: TGCAGCGCCCGGGACAACTACGAGCAGTACTTC
cdr3_aa: CSARDNYEQYF

v_call: TRBV14
cdr3_length: 14
j_call: TRBJ2-1
d_call: .
clone_size: .
cdr3_nt: TGTGCCAGCAGCCAAGCCCGGCACCGGGATGAGCAGTTCTTC
cdr3_aa: CASSQARHRDEQFF

v_call: TRBV12-3/TRBV12-4
cdr3_length: 12
j_call: TRBJ2-3
d_call: .
clone_size: many
cdr3_nt: TGTGCCAGCAGGCTACTGGCAGATACGCAGTATTTT
cdr3_aa: CASRLLADTQYF

v_call: TRBV5-1
cdr3_length: 16
j_call: TRBJ2-7
d_call: .
clone_size: .
cdr3_nt: TGCGCCAGCAGCCACAAAACCGGGACGCTCCTCCCCGAGCAGTACTTC
cdr3_aa: CASSHKTGTLLPEQYF

v_call: TRBV28
cdr3_length: 12
j_call: TRBJ1-5
d_call: .
clone_size: many
cdr3_nt: TGTGCCAGCAGTTTGGGGTTTCAGCCCCAGCATTTT
cdr3_aa: CASSLGFQPQHF

v_call: TRBV28
cdr3_length: 12
j_call: TRBJ2-7
d_call: .
clone_size: many
cdr3_nt: TGTGCCAGCAGCCGTGACACGGACGAGCAGTACTTC
cdr3_aa: CASSRDTDEQYF

v_call: TRBV20-1
cdr3_length: 14
j_call: TRBJ2-2
d_call: .
clone_size: many
cdr3_nt: TGCAGTGCTAGAGATCGGGGGACCACCGGGGAGCTGTTTTTT
cdr3_aa: CSARDRGTTGELFF

v_call: TRBV6-5
cdr3_length: 15
j_call: TRBJ1-3
d_call: .
clone_size: few
cdr3_nt: TGTGCCAGCAGTTACAAGGGGGTATCTGGAAACACCATATATTTT
cdr3_aa: CASSYKGVSGNTIYF

v_call: TRBV11-2
cdr3_length: 12
j_call: TRBJ2-1
d_call: .
clone_size: few
cdr3_nt: TGTGCCAGCAGCTTTAATAATATCGGTGTTTTGTTC
cdr3_aa: CASSFNNIGVLF

v_call: TRBV7-2
cdr3_length: 18
j_call: TRBJ2-3
d_call: TRBD1
clone_size: .
cdr3_nt: TGTGCCAGCAGCTTACGGCGTTGGGGACAGGGTAGCACAGATACGCAGTATTTT
cdr3_aa: CASSLRRWGQGSTDTQYF

v_call: TRBV29-1
cdr3_length: 15
j_call: TRBJ2-1
d_call: TRBD2
clone_size: few
cdr3_nt: TGCAGCGTTGGTATATCGAGCGGGGGGGCCGGTGAGCAGTTCTTC
cdr3_aa: CSVGISSGGAGEQFF

v_call: TRBV9
cdr3_length: 16
j_call: TRBJ2-3
d_call: TRBD2
clone_size: .
cdr3_nt: TGTGCCAGCAGCGTAGGAGCGGGGGGGCCAGGGGATACGCAGTATTTT
cdr3_aa: CASSVGAGGPGDTQYF

v_call: TRBV20-1
cdr3_length: 15
j_call: TRBJ2-5
d_call: .
clone_size: few
cdr3_nt: TGCAGTGCTAGAGATGATGGAGGGTTCCGGGAGACCCAGTACTTC
cdr3_aa: CSARDDGGFRETQYF

v_call: TRBV9
cdr3_length: 14
j_call: TRBJ2-3
d_call: TRBD2
clone_size: few
cdr3_nt: TGTACCAGCAGCGTAGCGGGGGTGGTAGATACGCAGTATTTT
cdr3_aa: CTSSVAGVVDTQYF

v_call: TRBV20-1
cdr3_length: 13
j_call: TRBJ2-3
d_call: .
clone_size: .
cdr3_nt: TGCAGTGCTAGAGTGGACGGACGGAATACGCAGTATTTT
cdr3_aa: CSARVDGRNTQYF

v_call: TRBV6-2/TRBV6-3
cdr3_length: 16
j_call: TRBJ2-1
d_call: TRBD1
clone_size: many
cdr3_nt: TGTGCCAGCAGTTCCTCGGACAGGGGGGTCTACAATGAGCAGTTCTTC
cdr3_aa: CASSSSDRGVYNEQFF

v_call: TRBV12-3/TRBV12-4
cdr3_length: 14
j_call: TRBJ1-2
d_call: TRBD1
clone_size: .
cdr3_nt: TGTGCCAGCAGTACAGGGGGCGCCGGCTATGGCTACACCTTC
cdr3_aa: CASSTGGAGYGYTF

v_call: TRBV29-1
cdr3_length: 13
j_call: TRBJ2-7
d_call: TRBD2
clone_size: many
cdr3_nt: TGCAGCGTTGATTTGTCAGCGGGGAACGAGCAGTACTTC
cdr3_aa: CSVDLSAGNEQYF

v_call: TRBV29-1
cdr3_length: 13
j_call: TRBJ2-7
d_call: .
clone_size: .
cdr3_nt: TGCAGCGTTCTATTGGACACATCCTACGAGCAGTACTTC
cdr3_aa: CSVLLDTSYEQYF

v_call: TRBV4-3
cdr3_length: 16
j_call: TRBJ2-1
d_call: TRBD1
clone_size: .
cdr3_nt: TGCGCCAGCAGCCATCCGGACAGGGCCCTTTACAATGAGCAGTTCTTC
cdr3_aa: CASSHPDRALYNEQFF

v_call: TRBV20-1
cdr3_length: 15
j_call: TRBJ2-1
d_call: .
clone_size: .
cdr3_nt: TGCAGTGCCAACAGTCGGAGTGTGGGGTACAATGAGCAGTTCTTC
cdr3_aa: CSANSRSVGYNEQFF

v_call: TRBV7-9
cdr3_length: 11
j_call: TRBJ2-7
d_call: .
clone_size: few
cdr3_nt: TGTGCCACCCGAGAGGGTCTCGACGCCTACTTC
cdr3_aa: CATREGLDAYF

v_call: TRBV6-1
cdr3_length: 14
j_call: TRBJ2-1
d_call: .
clone_size: many
cdr3_nt: TGTGCCAGCAGTGAAAGGACCTCCTACAATGAGCAGTTCTTC
cdr3_aa: CASSERTSYNEQFF

v_call: TRBV29-1
cdr3_length: 20
j_call: TRBJ2-1
d_call: .
clone_size: many
cdr3_nt: TGCAGCGTTGAAGAAGCCCCACCGGGCCCTGACGACGACTCCTACAATGAGCAGTTCTTC
cdr3_aa: CSVEEAPPGPDDDSYNEQFF

v_call: TRBV7-2
cdr3_length: 14
j_call: TRBJ2-3
d_call: .
clone_size: .
cdr3_nt: TGTGCCAGCAGCCCTACCAGCAGCACAGATACGCAGTATTTT
cdr3_aa: CASSPTSSTDTQYF

v_call: TRBV4-1
cdr3_length: 14
j_call: TRBJ1-5
d_call: .
clone_size: .
cdr3_nt: TGCGCCAGCAGCCTCCGGGAGCTCAATCAGCCCCAGCATTTT
cdr3_aa: CASSLRELNQPQHF

v_call: TRBV20-1
cdr3_length: 14
j_call: TRBJ1-2
d_call: TRBD1
clone_size: few
cdr3_nt: TGCAGTGCTAGAGATCGGACAGGGTTTCGTGGCTACACCTTC
cdr3_aa: CSARDRTGFRGYTF